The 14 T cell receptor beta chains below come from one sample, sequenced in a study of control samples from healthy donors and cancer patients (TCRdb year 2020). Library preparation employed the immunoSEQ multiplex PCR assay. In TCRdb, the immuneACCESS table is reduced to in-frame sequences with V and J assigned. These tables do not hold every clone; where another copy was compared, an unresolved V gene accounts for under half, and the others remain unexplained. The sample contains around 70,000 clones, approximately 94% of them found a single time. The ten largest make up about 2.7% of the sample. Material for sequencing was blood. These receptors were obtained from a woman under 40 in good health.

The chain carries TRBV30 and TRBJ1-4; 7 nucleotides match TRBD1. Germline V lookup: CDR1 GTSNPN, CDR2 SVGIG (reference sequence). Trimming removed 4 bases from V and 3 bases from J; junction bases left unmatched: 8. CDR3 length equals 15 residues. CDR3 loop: CAWKGQGVANEKLFF. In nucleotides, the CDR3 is TGTGCCTGGAAAGGGCAGGGGGTCGCTAATGAAAAACTGTTTTTT.

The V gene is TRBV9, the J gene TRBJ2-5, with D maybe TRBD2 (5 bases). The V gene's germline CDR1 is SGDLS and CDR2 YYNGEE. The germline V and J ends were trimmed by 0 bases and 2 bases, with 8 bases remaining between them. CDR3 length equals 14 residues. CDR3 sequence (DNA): TGTGCCAGCAGCGTAGGACGACTACAAGAGACCCAGTACTTC. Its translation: CASSVGRLQETQYF.

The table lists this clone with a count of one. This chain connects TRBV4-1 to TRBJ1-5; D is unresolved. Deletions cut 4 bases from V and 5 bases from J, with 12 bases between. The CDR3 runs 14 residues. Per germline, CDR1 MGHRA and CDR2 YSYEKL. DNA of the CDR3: TGCGCCAGCAGCCTCGAGGAAAACGATCAGCCCCAGCATTTT. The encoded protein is CASSLEENDQPQHF.

CDR3 residues: CASTFTTGPKADTQYF. CDR3 in DNA: TGTGCCAGCACCTTTACTACAGGGCCCAAGGCAGATACGCAGTATTTT. The chain joins TRBV11-2 to TRBJ2-3; perhaps TRBD1 as D (6 bases). Trimming removed 7 bases at V and 4 bases at J, with 21 bases between. From germline, CDR1 is SGHAT and CDR2 FQNNGV. CDR3 length: 16 amino acids. The full variable domain, its missing parts supplied by reference TRBV11-2 and TRBJ2-3, is EAGVAQSPRYKIIEKRQSVAFWCNPISGHATLYWYQQILGQGPKLLIQFQNNGVVDDSQLPKDRFSAERLKGVDSTLKIQPAKLEDSAVYLCASTFTTGPKADTQYFGPGTRLTVL.

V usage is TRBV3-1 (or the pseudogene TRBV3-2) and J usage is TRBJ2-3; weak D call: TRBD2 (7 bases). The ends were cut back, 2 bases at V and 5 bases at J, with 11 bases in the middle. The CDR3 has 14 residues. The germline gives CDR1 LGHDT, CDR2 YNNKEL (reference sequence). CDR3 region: CASSQRGAGDTQYF. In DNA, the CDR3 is TGTGCCAGCAGCCAACGGGGGGCGGGAGATACGCAGTATTTT.

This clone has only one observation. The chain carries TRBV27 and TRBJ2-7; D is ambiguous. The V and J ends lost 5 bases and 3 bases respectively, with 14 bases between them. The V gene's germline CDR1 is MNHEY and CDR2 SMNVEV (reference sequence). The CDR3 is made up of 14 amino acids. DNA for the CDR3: TGTGCCAGCAGTCCTCGGGCCGCGTTCTACGAGCAGTACTTC. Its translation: CASSPRAAFYEQYF.

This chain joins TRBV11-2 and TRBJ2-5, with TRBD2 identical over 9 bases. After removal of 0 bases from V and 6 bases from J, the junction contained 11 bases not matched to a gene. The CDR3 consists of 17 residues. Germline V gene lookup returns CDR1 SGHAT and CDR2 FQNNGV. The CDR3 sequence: CASSLDGRASGMQTQYF. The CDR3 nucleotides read TGTGCCAGCAGCTTAGATGGCCGGGCTAGCGGGATGCAGACCCAGTACTTC.

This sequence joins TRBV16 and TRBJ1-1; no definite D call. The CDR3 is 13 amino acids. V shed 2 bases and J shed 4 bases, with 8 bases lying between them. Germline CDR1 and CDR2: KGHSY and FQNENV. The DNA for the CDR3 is TGTGCCAGCAGCCAAGGTCGACGCACTGAAGCTTTCTTT. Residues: CASSQGRRTEAFF.

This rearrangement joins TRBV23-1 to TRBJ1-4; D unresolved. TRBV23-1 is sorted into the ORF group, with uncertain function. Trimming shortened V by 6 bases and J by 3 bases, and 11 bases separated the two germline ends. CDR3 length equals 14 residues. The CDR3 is CASSRPPANEKLFF. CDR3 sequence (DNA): TGCGCCAGCAGCCGACCGCCCGCTAATGAAAAACTGTTTTTT.

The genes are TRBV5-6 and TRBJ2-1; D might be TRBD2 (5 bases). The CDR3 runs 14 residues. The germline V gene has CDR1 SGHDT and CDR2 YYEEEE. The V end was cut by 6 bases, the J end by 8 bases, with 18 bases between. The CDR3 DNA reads TGTGCCAGCAAAGCGGCAGGCTCCCCATATGAGCAGTTCTTC. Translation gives CASKAAGSPYEQFF.

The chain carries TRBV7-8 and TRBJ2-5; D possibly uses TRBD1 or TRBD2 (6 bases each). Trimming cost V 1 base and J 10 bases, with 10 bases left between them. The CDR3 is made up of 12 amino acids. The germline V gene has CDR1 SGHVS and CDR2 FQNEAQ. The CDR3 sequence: CASSLGGAGQYF. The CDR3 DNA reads TGTGCCAGCAGCTTAGGGGGGGCGGGCCAGTACTTC. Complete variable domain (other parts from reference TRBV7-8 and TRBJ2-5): GAGVSQSPRYKVAKRGQDVALRCDPISGHVSLFWYQQALGQGPEFLTYFQNEAQLDKSGLPSDRFFAERPEGSVSTLKIQRTQQEDSAVYLCASSLGGAGQYFGPGTRLLVL.

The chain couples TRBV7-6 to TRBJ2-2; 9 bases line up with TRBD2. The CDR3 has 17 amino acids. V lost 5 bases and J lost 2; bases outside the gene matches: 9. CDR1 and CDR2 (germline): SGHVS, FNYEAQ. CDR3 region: CASSQAGSGGNTGELFF. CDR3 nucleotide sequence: TGTGCCAGCAGCCAGGCGGGTAGCGGGGGAAACACCGGGGAGCTGTTTTTT. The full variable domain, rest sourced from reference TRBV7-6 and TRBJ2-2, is GAGVSQSPRYKVTKRGQDVALRCDPISGHVSLYWYRQALGQGPEFLTYFNYEAQQDKSGLPNDRFSAERPEGSISTLTIQRTEQRDSAMYRCASSQAGSGGNTGELFFGEGSRLTVL.

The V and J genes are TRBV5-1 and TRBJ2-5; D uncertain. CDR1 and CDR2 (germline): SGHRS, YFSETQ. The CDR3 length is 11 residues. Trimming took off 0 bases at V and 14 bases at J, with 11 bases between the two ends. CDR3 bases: TGCGCCAGCAGCTTGGGGCGGTACAGATACTTC. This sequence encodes CASSLGRYRYF.

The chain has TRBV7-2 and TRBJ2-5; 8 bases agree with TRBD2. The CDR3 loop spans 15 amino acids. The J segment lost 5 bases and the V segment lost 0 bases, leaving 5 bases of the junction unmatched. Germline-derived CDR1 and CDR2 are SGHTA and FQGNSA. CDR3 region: CASSLALGGGETQYF. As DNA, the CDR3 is TGTGCCAGCAGCTTAGCGCTTGGCGGGGGGGAGACCCAGTACTTC.